This T cell receptor beta chain derives from a study of T cell repertoires in cytomegalovirus infection (dated by TCRdb to between 2018 and 2021). For the wider study: Alongside well-studied HLA-B-restricted epitopes, the peptide stimulations were aimed at recently identified HLA-C-restricted CMV epitopes, whose presentation resists viral immunomodulation. Donor HLA type was relevant to the analysis, because carriage of CMV infection together with the matching HLA type was indicated by public TCR beta signatures.

Overall results and qualifications from the work: The ex vivo response was dominated by HLA-C-restricted CMV-specific TCR beta clonotypes, which also provided the single most frequent clonotype in two of eight donors. Cumulative frequency of public TCR beta family members discriminated carriers of CMV infection plus the relevant HLA type in this cohort and an independent roughly 340-donor cohort.

TCRdb names Illumina HiSeq 1500 as the instrument used. Using fastp at Q25 and MiXCR, TCRdb reprocessed the public reads and kept productive beta chains. Merged by CDR3 protein, the rows form single entries marked with the most common genes and DNA. In all, the sample holds roughly 800,000 distinct CDR3 sequences, and 25% to 30% of those were seen once. 13% of the sample is held by the ten biggest clonotypes. This clonotype has more than one count but fewer than ten. Its antigen is unknown. Base qualities were left out, and no much larger clone turns up one base away. In light of the paper, this sample's treatment or condition label describes: in vitro stimulation with specific CMV peptide epitopes to enrich CMV-specific T cells. The sample was cultured CD8+ T cells from PBMCs, taken from culture after CMV antigen stimulation. The sequence was collected from a human donor in good health (CMV status not recorded). Some clones in this sample may be carry-over from other donors' samples.

The nucleotides read TGTGCCAGCAGCTTGACGGGGTCGGATCAGCCCCAGCATTTT. Translated, this gives CASSLTGSDQPQHF. The chain is assembled from TRBV9 and TRBJ1-5; the D gene cannot be resolved reliably. In the germline V gene, CDR1 corresponds to SGDLS and CDR2 to YYNGEE. V loses 4 bases of germline sequence and J loses 5 bases, and the interval between the two ends is 13 bases. The CDR3 measures 14 amino acids from cysteine to phenylalanine. Of all the DNA, just the CDR3 is kept, 42 bases in frame from base 1.